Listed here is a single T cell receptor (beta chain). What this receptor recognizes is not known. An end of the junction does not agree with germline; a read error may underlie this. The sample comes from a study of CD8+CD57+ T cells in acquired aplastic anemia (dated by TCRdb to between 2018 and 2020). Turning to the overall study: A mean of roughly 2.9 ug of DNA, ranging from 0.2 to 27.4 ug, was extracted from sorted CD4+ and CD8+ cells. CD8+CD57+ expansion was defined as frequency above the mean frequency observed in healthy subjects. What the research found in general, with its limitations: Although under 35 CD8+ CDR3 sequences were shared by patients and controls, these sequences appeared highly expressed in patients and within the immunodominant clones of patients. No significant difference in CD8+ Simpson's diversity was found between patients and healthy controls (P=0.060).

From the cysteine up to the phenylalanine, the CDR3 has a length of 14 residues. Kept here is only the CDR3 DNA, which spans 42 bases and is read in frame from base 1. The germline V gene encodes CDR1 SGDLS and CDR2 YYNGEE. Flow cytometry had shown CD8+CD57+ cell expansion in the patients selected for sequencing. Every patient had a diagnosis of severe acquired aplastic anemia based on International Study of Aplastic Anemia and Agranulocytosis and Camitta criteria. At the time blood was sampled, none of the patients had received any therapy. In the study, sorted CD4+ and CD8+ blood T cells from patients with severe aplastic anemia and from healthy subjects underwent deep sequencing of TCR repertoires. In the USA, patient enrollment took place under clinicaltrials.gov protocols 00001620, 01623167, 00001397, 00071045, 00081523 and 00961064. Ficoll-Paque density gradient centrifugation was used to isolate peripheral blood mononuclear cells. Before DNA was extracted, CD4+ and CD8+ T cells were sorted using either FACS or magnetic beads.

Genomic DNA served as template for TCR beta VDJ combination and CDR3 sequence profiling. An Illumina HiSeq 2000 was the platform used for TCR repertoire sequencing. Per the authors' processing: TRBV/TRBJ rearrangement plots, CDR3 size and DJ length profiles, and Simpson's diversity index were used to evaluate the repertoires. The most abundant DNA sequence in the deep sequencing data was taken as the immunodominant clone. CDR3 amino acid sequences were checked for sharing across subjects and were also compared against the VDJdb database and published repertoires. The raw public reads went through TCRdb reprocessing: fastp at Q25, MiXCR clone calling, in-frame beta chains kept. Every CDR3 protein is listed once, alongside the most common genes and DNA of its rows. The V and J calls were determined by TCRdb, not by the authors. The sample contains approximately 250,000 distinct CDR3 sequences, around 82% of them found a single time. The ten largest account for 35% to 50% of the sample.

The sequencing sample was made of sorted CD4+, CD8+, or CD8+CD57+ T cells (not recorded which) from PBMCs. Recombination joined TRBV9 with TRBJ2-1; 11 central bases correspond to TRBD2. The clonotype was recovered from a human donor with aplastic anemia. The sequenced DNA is TGTGCCAGCAGCGTAGGTACTAGCGGGGGTGGTGAGCTCTTC. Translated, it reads CASSVGTSGGGELF.